This T cell receptor (beta chain) was found in a study of cytomegalovirus exposure and HLA in healthy donors. On the study more broadly: Researchers found that roughly 81% of fewer than 450 genotyped donors fell within the Caucasian-associated ancestry cluster. Study-wide results and limits: Relative to equally common others, HLA-associated TCR beta chains showed greater clonal expansion in a later analysis.

This clone was picked up a small number of times. Its antigen is unidentified. This cohort consisted of healthy bone marrow donors. Primers included in the PCR were 60 Vbeta and 13 Jbeta primers. TCRdb's table, derived via immunoSEQ multiplex PCR, lists solely in-frame clones and lacks some. The data contain around 64,000 clones, roughly 87% of them singletons. The sample taken for sequencing was PBMCs. The TCR sequence derives from a female donor in good health and CMV-seronegative.

CDR3 DNA: TGTGCCAGCATTCCGGGACACCCTAAAAACATTCAGTACTTC. Its translation: CASIPGHPKNIQYF. The chain couples TRBV28 to TRBJ2-4; a weak D match, TRBD1 (6 bases). Trimming shortened V by 7 bases and J by 4 bases, and 14 bases separated the two germline ends. Germline loops: CDR1 MDHEN, CDR2 SYDVKM. CDR3 length: 14 amino acids.